The present entry profiles one T cell receptor (beta chain) with its context. Its antigen remains unknown. The data derive from a study of cytomegalovirus exposure and HLA in healthy donors. Overall study findings and caveats: Productive status was seen about 87% or about 30% of the time for most TCR beta V segments in an earlier analysis.

PCR used 60 Vbeta primers and 13 Jbeta primers. The table came from immunoSEQ multiplex PCR; TCRdb's copy has only in-frame clones and leaves some out. The sample has around 71,000 clones, roughly 64% seen once. The donors gave bone marrow, and they were healthy. The sequence was obtained from a young man in good health and CMV-seropositive. Sequences were obtained from PBMCs.

The CDR3 DNA reads as TGTGCCAGCACCCGACTAGCGGGGGGTCAAGAGACCCAGTACTTC. This encodes CASTRLAGGQETQYF. The chain uses TRBV6-1 and TRBJ2-5; TRBD2 matches 13 bases. The germline V gene encodes CDR1 MNHNS and CDR2 SASEGT. J was trimmed by 2 bases and V by 7 bases; bases with no gene match: 4. CDR3 length: 15 amino acids.